The 30 T cell receptor beta chains listed next were all sequenced from one sample in a study of blood T cell repertoires in COVID-19. Method: immunoSEQ multiplex PCR; TCRdb's copy keeps in-frame clones and lacks some. Of under 200,000 clones in the sample, roughly 84% were seen once. What was sequenced was peripheral blood. The receptors shown here come from a woman aged 55-75 years with acute or convalescent COVID-19.

The rearrangement uses TRBV6-6 and TRBJ2-3, with 8 bases fitting TRBD2. The germline V gene has CDR1 MNHNY and CDR2 SVGAGI (reference sequence). CDR3 length equals 15 residues. V gave up 4 bases and J gave up 1 base; unmatched junction bases: 4. CDR3 residues: CASSSTSGRTDTQYF. The DNA of the CDR3 is TGTGCCAGCAGTTCTACTAGCGGACGCACAGATACGCAGTATTTT.

This chain connects TRBV4-2 to TRBJ1-4; D is ambiguous. The CDR3 is made up of 17 amino acids. Germline assignment: CDR1 LGHNA and CDR2 YNFKEQ. Trimming left V 1 base short and J 0 bases short, with 12 bases between. CDR3 protein: CASSQVPTTATNEKLFF. The CDR3 coding sequence is TGTGCCAGCAGCCAAGTCCCCACCACAGCAACTAATGAAAAACTGTTTTTT.

The chain couples TRBV6-2 or TRBV6-3 to TRBJ2-6, with D unresolved. Trimming removed 4 bases from V and 0 bases from J, with 16 bases in between. Germline V CDR1 and CDR2: MNHEY, SVGEGT. This CDR3 comprises 18 residues. CDR3 bases: TGTGCCAGCAGTTCTCCTTCCTGGCTAGGCTCTGGGGCCAACGTCCTGACTTTC. Translating gives CASSSPSWLGSGANVLTF.

V gene TRBV3-1 (or the pseudogene TRBV3-2) combines with J gene TRBJ1-2, with 9 positions matching TRBD1. V gave up 1 base and J gave up 6 bases; unmatched junction bases: 6. The CDR3 contains 15 residues. Germline CDR1 reads LGHDT; CDR2 reads YNNKEL (reference sequence). CDR3 bases: TGTGCCAGCAGCCAAGTTGCGGGACAGGGTAATGGCTACACCTTC. Translating gives CASSQVAGQGNGYTF.

This clone was counted only a few times. CDR3 sequence: CASSLERGLAGVRQFF. DNA of the CDR3: TGTGCCAGCAGCTTAGAGAGGGGACTAGCGGGGGTCAGGCAGTTCTTC. J is TRBJ2-1 and V is TRBV11-2, with 14 bases identical to TRBD2. Trimming removed 0 bases from V and 12 bases from J; junction bases left unmatched: 7. Germline assignment: CDR1 SGHAT and CDR2 FQNNGV. The CDR3 totals 16 residues.

The V and J genes are TRBV5-1 and TRBJ2-3, with D possibly being TRBD2 (5 bases). V lost 0 bases and J lost 1, with 9 bases in between. Germline V gene sequence: CDR1 SGHRS, CDR2 YFSETQ. This CDR3 comprises 15 residues. CDR3 nucleotide sequence: TGCGCCAGCAGCTTGGCCGGGATGGGCACAGATACGCAGTATTTT. This encodes CASSLAGMGTDTQYF.

This chain joins TRBV9 and TRBJ1-2; tentative D call: TRBD1 (5 bases). The germline V gene has CDR1 SGDLS and CDR2 YYNGEE. V dropped 0 bases and J dropped 1 base, with 19 bases sitting between them. The CDR3 length is 18 residues. CDR3 sequence (DNA): TGTGCCAGCAGCGTAGGTAGGCTTATACAGGAGATTAACTATGGCTACACCTTC. Amino acid sequence: CASSVGRLIQEINYGYTF. The full variable domain, in which reference TRBV9 and TRBJ1-2 provide the parts outside the CDR3, is DSGVTQTPKHLITATGQRVTLRCSPRSGDLSVYWYQQSLDQGLQFLIQYYNGEERAKGNILERFSAQQFPDLHSELNLSSLELGDSALYFCASSVGRLIQEINYGYTFGSGTRLTVV.

The J gene is TRBJ1-6, the V gene TRBV4-1; 9 bases fit TRBD1. The ends lost 2 bases at V and 6 bases at J; junction bases unmatched: 8. The CDR3 extends over 17 amino acids. Germline V gene lookup returns CDR1 MGHRA and CDR2 YSYEKL. The DNA of the CDR3 is TGCGCCAGCAGCCAAACCGGGACAGGGTCTGGTAATTCACCCCTCCACTTT. Encoded protein: CASSQTGTGSGNSPLHF.

This rearrangement joins TRBV6-1 to TRBJ1-1; no clear D. Germline values: CDR1 MNHNS, CDR2 SASEGT. This CDR3 comprises 15 residues. The germline V and J ends were trimmed by 3 bases and 0 bases, with 11 bases remaining between them. Here the CDR3 DNA reads TGTGCCAGCAGTGATCCCGCCAGGCTGAACACTGAAGCTTTCTTT. As protein: CASSDPARLNTEAFF.

J is TRBJ1-3 and V is TRBV5-1; a weak D match, TRBD1 (6 bases). This CDR3 region has 15 residues. Between the trimmed V and J ends, which lost 0 bases and 2 bases, there was a span of 9 bases. The V gene's germline CDR1 is SGHRS and CDR2 YFSETQ. The CDR3 reads CASSLVAGAGNTIYF. The CDR3 DNA reads as TGCGCCAGCAGCTTGGTGGCAGGGGCTGGAAACACCATATATTTT.

CDR3 sequence reads: CATSDLAPLVSRGNTIYF. The CDR3 nucleotides read TGTGCCACCAGTGATTTAGCGCCCCTCGTTTCGCGTGGAAACACCATATATTTT. The chain couples TRBV24-1 to TRBJ1-3; D unresolved. V lost 1 base to trimming and J lost 3 bases, with 18 bases between them. The CDR3 runs to 18 residues. Germline CDR1 KGHDR, CDR2 SFDVKD.

The V gene is TRBV18, the J gene TRBJ2-3, with D possibly matching TRBD2 (5 bases). V was trimmed by 0 bases and J by 5 bases, leaving 15 bases between them. CDR1 and CDR2 from the germline V gene are KGHSH and LQKENI. The CDR3 is made up of 16 amino acids. This chain's CDR3 is CASSPPGGSKVDTQYF. CDR3 DNA sequence: TGTGCCAGCTCACCACCTGGAGGTAGCAAGGTAGATACGCAGTATTTT.

The rearrangement uses TRBV25-1 and TRBJ1-1; D possibly corresponds to TRBD1 (6 bases). CDR1 MGHDK and CDR2 SYGVNS come from the germline V gene. Trimming removed 1 base from V and 11 bases from J, with 8 bases in between. CDR3 size: 11 residues. CDR3 loop: CASSESGEAFF. CDR3 sequence (DNA): TGTGCCAGCAGTGAATCAGGGGAGGCTTTCTTT.

This clone came up a few times. The chain uses TRBV3-1 (or the pseudogene TRBV3-2) and TRBJ2-1; D remains ambiguous. In germline, CDR1 is LGHDT, CDR2 YNNKEL (reference sequence). V gave up 3 bases and J gave up 4 bases, with 10 bases separating them. The CDR3 loop spans 14 amino acids. Written as DNA, the CDR3 is TGTGCCAGCAGCCATAGAGGCGGATACAATGAGCAGTTCTTC. This codes for CASSHRGGYNEQFF.

A note on this clone: This CDR3 is also generated by other DNA sequences in the sample. The V and J genes are TRBV19 and TRBJ1-2; D is uncertain. The CDR3 has 14 residues. V was shortened by 3 bases and J by 2 bases, with 10 bases between the two germline ends. The germline V gene encodes CDR1 LNHDA and CDR2 SQIVND (reference sequence). Here the CDR3 DNA reads TGTGCCAGTAGTATTCCGGGAGGCAACTATGGCTACACCTTC. Amino acid sequence: CASSIPGGNYGYTF.

The chain combines TRBV12-5 with TRBJ2-7, with D perhaps matching TRBD1 (5 bases). Trimming pared 3 bases from V and 4 bases from J, leaving 10 bases between. The CDR3 totals 13 residues. Germline V CDR1 and CDR2: LGHNT, FRNRAP. The CDR3 DNA reads as TGTGCTAGTGGTTTTGGGCAGGGATACGAGCAGTACTTC. As protein: CASGFGQGYEQYF. Full variable domain (outside the CDR3, taken from reference TRBV12-5 and TRBJ2-7): DARVTQTPRHKVTEMGQEVTMRCQPILGHNTVFWYRQTMMQGLELLAYFRNRAPLDDSGMPKDRFSAEMPDATLATLKIQPSEPRDSAVYFCASGFGQGYEQYFGPGTRLTVT.

For the CDR3, the DNA is TGTGCCAGCAGCCCAGCCCCAGGGGCGAACACTGAAGCTTTCTTT. Its protein product is CASSPAPGANTEAFF. J is TRBJ1-1 and V is TRBV3-1 (or the pseudogene TRBV3-2); perhaps TRBD1 as D (6 bases). From germline, CDR1 is LGHDT and CDR2 YNNKEL (reference sequence). The CDR3 totals 15 residues. Trimming took 4 bases from V and 1 from J, leaving 13 bases between them.

This clone showed up just a few times. V is TRBV4-3 and J is TRBJ1-3; D not certain. Germline CDR1 is LGHNA and CDR2 is YSLEER. Deletions cut 4 bases from V and 0 bases from J, with 19 bases between. The CDR3 totals 18 residues. CDR3 in amino acids: CASSPSPLGRDSGNTIYF. CDR3 coding DNA: TGCGCCAGCAGCCCTTCCCCGCTCGGACGGGACTCTGGAAACACCATATATTTT.

V is TRBV7-9 and J is TRBJ2-1, with TRBD2 matching over 10 bases. V lost 5 bases to trimming and J lost 5 bases; unmatched junction nucleotides: 6. This CDR3 is 15 amino acids long. Germline CDR1 SEHNR, CDR2 FQNEAQ (reference sequence). CDR3 protein: CASSPRLAGDNEQFF. CDR3 nucleotide sequence: TGTGCCAGCAGCCCCCGGCTAGCGGGGGACAATGAGCAGTTCTTC.

V is TRBV5-5 and J is TRBJ1-4; TRBD1 might be the D (5 bases). The CDR3 extends over 14 amino acids. V gave up 3 bases and J gave up 3 bases, with 9 bases separating them. Germline values: CDR1 SGHKS, CDR2 YYEKEE (reference sequence). The CDR3 spells CASSSTASNEKLFF. DNA of the CDR3: TGTGCCAGCAGCTCGACAGCCTCTAATGAAAAACTGTTTTTT.

The genes are TRBV15 and TRBJ1-2; 9 bases line up with TRBD1. In germline, CDR1 is LNHNV, CDR2 YYDKDF (reference sequence). V was pared by 3 bases and J by 4 bases, with 0 bases of the junction left unmatched. The length of the CDR3 is 13 residues. The CDR3 DNA sequence: TGTGCCACCAGCAGGGGACAGGGCTATGGCTACACCTTC. Its protein is CATSRGQGYGYTF.

The CDR3 is CASTLQGRNTEAFF. The CDR3 bases are TGTGCCAGTACGTTGCAGGGGAGGAACACTGAAGCTTTCTTT. The chain recombines TRBV19 with TRBJ1-1, with D perhaps matching TRBD1 (6 bases). From germline, CDR1 is LNHDA and CDR2 SQIVND (reference sequence). Trimming stripped 7 bases from V and 1 base from J, with 13 bases between. This CDR3 comprises 14 residues.

As for this clone: A junction boundary mismatches the germline segment, possibly from a read error. The rearrangement joins TRBV11-2 to TRBJ2-1; D uncertain. Germline lookup yields CDR1 SGHAT and CDR2 FQNNGV. CDR3 length equals 14 residues. CDR3 sequence reads: CASSLGLKQNGQFF. The CDR3, as DNA: TGTGCCAGCAGCTTGGGCCTCAAACAGAATGGGCAGTTCTTC.

In DNA, the CDR3 is TGTGCCAGCAGCTTGAACGTTGACAGGGTCCAAGAGACCCAGTACTTC. This gives the protein CASSLNVDRVQETQYF. The chain uses TRBV7-9 and TRBJ2-5; TRBD1 matches 7 bases. Germline-derived CDR1 and CDR2 are SEHNR and FQNEAQ (reference sequence). V shed 3 bases, J shed 1 base, and the junction held 8 bases outside the gene matches. CDR3 length equals 16 residues. The whole variable domain, remainder taken from reference TRBV7-9 and TRBJ2-5, is DTGVSQNPRHKITKRGQNVTFRCDPISEHNRLYWYRQTLGQGPEFLTYFQNEAQLEKSRLLSDRFSAERPKGSFSTLEIQRTEQGDSAMYLCASSLNVDRVQETQYFGPGTRLLVL.

The rearrangement uses TRBV10-3 and TRBJ1-2; D is unclear. V lost 0 bases and J 4 bases, leaving 9 bases between the germline ends. Germline V lookup: CDR1 ENHRY, CDR2 SYGVKD. This CDR3 is built from 14 residues. The DNA for the CDR3 is TGTGCCATCAGTGAGTCTAGCGGCGTCTATGGCTACACCTTC. Protein: CAISESSGVYGYTF.

The chain couples TRBV5-8 to TRBJ2-3; possible D gene TRBD2, 6 bases. Deletions cut 3 bases from V and 1 base from J, with 18 bases between. This CDR3 spans 17 amino acids. CDR1 and CDR2 (germline): SGHTS, YDEGEE. This CDR3 reads CASSSYGTQIGTDTQYF. The CDR3 nucleotides are TGTGCCAGCAGCTCATACGGGACTCAGATCGGCACAGATACGCAGTATTTT.

The chain couples TRBV9 to TRBJ2-1, with 10 bases lining up with TRBD2. Trimming took 0 bases from V and 8 from J; bases not matched to a gene: 5. The germline gives CDR1 SGDLS, CDR2 YYNGEE. The CDR3 spans 15 residues. The CDR3 here is CASSVELAGTYEQFF. CDR3 in DNA: TGTGCCAGCAGCGTAGAACTAGCGGGGACGTATGAGCAGTTCTTC.

The chain employs TRBV29-1 and TRBJ1-2; 9 nucleotides agree with TRBD1. The CDR3 contains 13 residues. CDR1 and CDR2 (germline): SQVTM, ANQGSEA. Trimming removed 7 bases from V and 2 bases from J; junction bases left unmatched: 5. The chain's CDR3 is CSARDRGNYGYTF. The CDR3, as DNA: TGCAGCGCCAGAGACAGGGGGAACTATGGCTACACCTTC.

The CDR3 loop reads CASSWGQGYTEAFF. The CDR3 DNA sequence: TGCGCCAGCAGCTGGGGACAGGGTTACACTGAAGCTTTCTTT. The chain recombines TRBV5-1 with TRBJ1-1; 9 bases are a match to TRBD1. The CDR3 covers 14 residues. Per the germline V gene, CDR1 is SGHRS and CDR2 is YFSETQ. V was pared by 3 bases and J by 3 bases, with 3 bases of the junction left unmatched.

This chain uses TRBV5-5 with TRBJ1-1; a weak D match, TRBD1 (5 bases). The germline CDR1 and CDR2 sequences are SGHKS and YYEKEE (reference sequence). There are 15 residues in the CDR3. The V end was cut by 3 bases, the J end by 0 bases, with 12 bases between. CDR3 sequence (DNA): TGTGCCAGCAGCTCGACAGTCTCTATGAACACTGAAGCTTTCTTT. As protein: CASSSTVSMNTEAFF.